Below, 21 T cell receptor beta chains from the same sample are listed, as sequenced in a study of graft-versus-host responses after intestinal transplantation (dated by TCRdb to the early 2020s). Their cognate antigens are unknown. Library generation was performed with the immunoSEQ multiplex PCR assay. TCRdb limited this immuneACCESS table to in-frame rearrangements with V and J called. A share of clones is missing; checked studies link under half to unresolved V genes, and the rest is unexplained. Present in this sample are around 45,000 clones, 80% to 95% of which were seen just once. Of the sample, roughly 2.5% is held by the ten largest clones. The time point label, as the study defines it: cells obtained before transplantation from donor or recipient. The sample was unstimulated CD4+ T cells sorted from spleen or lymph node cells, taken before transplant. Receptors were obtained from a human donor who was the organ donor for an intestinal transplant.

Comments on this clone: At the DNA level, this CDR3 is encoded by other sequences in the same sample as well. The gene calls are TRBV11-2 and TRBJ2-2; 7 positions agree with TRBD1. Germline V gives CDR1 SGHAT, CDR2 FQNNGV. V trimming: 1 base; J trimming: 6 bases; junction bases outside the gene matches: 11. The CDR3 consists of 17 residues. CDR3 amino acids: CASSLGQGLGRSGELFF. The CDR3 DNA reads TGTGCCAGCAGCTTAGGACAGGGTTTGGGGCGGTCCGGGGAGCTGTTTTTT.

This clone was detected once. The chain carries TRBV30 and TRBJ2-3; 7 bases map to TRBD2. V lost 4 bases to trimming and J lost 0 bases; unmatched junction nucleotides: 16. CDR1 is GTSNPN, CDR2 SVGIG, per germline (reference sequence). This CDR3 is built from 18 residues. In DNA, the CDR3 is TGTGCCTGGATGTTCTTGGTGCCGGGACTATCTAGCACAGATACGCAGTATTTT. It is translated as CAWMFLVPGLSSTDTQYF.

This rearrangement joins TRBV29-1 to TRBJ2-1; D call uncertain. V lost 3 bases and J 8 bases, leaving 14 bases between the germline ends. The CDR3 has 13 residues. CDR1 and CDR2 from the germline V gene are SQVTM and ANQGSEA. In DNA form, the CDR3 reads TGCAGCGTTGAGGCGTGGGATAAAGATGAGCAGTTCTTC. This encodes CSVEAWDKDEQFF.

The chain combines TRBV15 with TRBJ2-1; 7 bases map to TRBD1. This CDR3 spans 17 amino acids. Germline V lookup: CDR1 LNHNV, CDR2 YYDKDF (reference sequence). V gave up 0 bases and J gave up 6 bases; unmatched junction bases: 11. This CDR3 reads CATSRDPTLGQANEQFF. In DNA form, the CDR3 reads TGTGCCACCAGCAGAGACCCTACCCTCGGACAGGCCAATGAGCAGTTCTTC.

The rearrangement uses TRBV11-2 and TRBJ2-5; D unclear. The CDR3 runs to 15 residues. In germline, CDR1 is SGHAT, CDR2 FQNNGV. Trimming took 0 bases from V and 2 from J, leaving 10 bases between them. The CDR3 loop is CASSLDSWRQETQYF. The CDR3 bases are TGTGCCAGCAGCTTAGATTCGTGGAGACAAGAGACCCAGTACTTC.

J is TRBJ1-5 and V is TRBV6-4; TRBD1 agrees at 9 bases. The germline V gene encodes CDR1 MRHNA and CDR2 SNTAGT. The J segment lost 4 bases and the V segment lost 2 bases, leaving 6 bases of the junction unmatched. This CDR3 comprises 16 residues. CDR3 coding DNA: TGTGCCAGCAGTGACAAGGGACAGGGAATGAATCAGCCCCAGCATTTT. Its translation: CASSDKGQGMNQPQHF.

This clone was picked up one time. The rearrangement joins TRBV10-3 to TRBJ2-1; 8 bases agree with TRBD2. J was trimmed by 4 bases and V by 8 bases; bases with no gene match: 13. The CDR3 is 16 amino acids. Germline V gene lookup returns CDR1 ENHRY and CDR2 SYGVKD. The CDR3 is CAISAGTSGTYNEQFF. In DNA form, the CDR3 reads TGTGCCATCTCAGCAGGAACTAGCGGAACTTACAATGAGCAGTTCTTC.

The gene calls are TRBV27 and TRBJ2-2, with D perhaps matching TRBD2 (5 bases). The CDR3 covers 12 residues. The V gene's germline CDR1 is MNHEY and CDR2 SMNVEV (reference sequence). V lost 6 bases and J 6 bases, leaving 8 bases between the germline ends. The CDR3 loop reads CASSPDSGELFF. DNA for the CDR3: TGTGCCAGCAGCCCGGACTCCGGGGAGCTGTTTTTT.

The gene calls are TRBV30 and TRBJ2-7; 8 bases fit TRBD1. Germline CDR1 GTSNPN, CDR2 SVGIG (reference sequence). Trimming at V came to 1 base and at J to 6 bases, leaving 14 bases not matched to a gene. CDR3 length equals 16 residues. DNA for the CDR3: TGTGCCTGGAGTGCCAAACGGACAGGGCAGCCCGTCGAGCAGTACTTC. This codes for CAWSAKRTGQPVEQYF.

The chain links TRBV27 to TRBJ2-6; 10 bases are shared with TRBD1. V shed 7 bases, J shed 4 bases, and the junction held 10 bases outside the gene matches. The germline V gene has CDR1 MNHEY and CDR2 SMNVEV (reference sequence). The CDR3 has 17 amino acids. Here the CDR3 reads CASNSGQGTSGANVLTF. The CDR3 DNA sequence: TGTGCCAGCAACTCGGGACAGGGGACTTCGGGGGCCAACGTCCTGACTTTC.

J is TRBJ2-1 and V is TRBV28; 9 positions match TRBD2. This CDR3 has 14 amino acids. V lost 5 bases and J lost 7; bases outside the gene matches: 6. In germline, CDR1 is MDHEN, CDR2 SYDVKM. This CDR3 is CASSRPGLANEQFF. The CDR3 DNA sequence: TGTGCCAGCAGTCGACCGGGACTAGCAAATGAGCAGTTCTTC.

This chain uses TRBV6-6 with TRBJ2-3; D ambiguous. CDR1 and CDR2 (germline): MNHNY, SVGAGI (reference sequence). CDR3 size: 13 residues. Between the trimmed V and J ends, which lost 2 bases and 2 bases, there was a span of 5 bases. The CDR3 DNA is TGTGCCAGCAGTTACACCTACACAGATACGCAGTATTTT. Amino acid sequence: CASSYTYTDTQYF.

In this sample, this clone turned up once. The V gene is TRBV6-5, the J gene TRBJ2-5, with TRBD1 matching over 8 bases. Germline V gene lookup returns CDR1 MNHEY and CDR2 SVGAGI. Germline trimming cut 4 bases from V and 4 bases from J; bases unmatched to any gene: 8. CDR3 length: 15 residues. The CDR3 DNA reads as TGTGCCAGCAGTTTTAGCAGGGGGCGGGGAGAGACCCAGTACTTC. Protein: CASSFSRGRGETQYF.

The chain uses TRBV11-3 and TRBJ2-3; perhaps TRBD2 as D (5 bases). V lost 3 bases and J 4 bases, leaving 11 bases between the germline ends. The germline CDR1 and CDR2 sequences are SGHNT and YENEEA. This CDR3 contains 14 residues. CDR3 in amino acids: CASSLSSISDTQYF. In DNA, the CDR3 is TGTGCCAGCAGCTTGTCTAGCATATCAGATACGCAGTATTTT.

The chain employs TRBV27 and TRBJ1-5; 8 nucleotides align to TRBD1. CDR3 length: 14 residues. Germline assignment: CDR1 MNHEY and CDR2 SMNVEV (reference sequence). V gave up 5 bases and J gave up 6 bases; unmatched junction bases: 6. The chain's CDR3 is CASSQGALFQPQHF. CDR3 bases: TGTGCCAGCAGTCAGGGGGCACTCTTTCAGCCCCAGCATTTT.

V and J are TRBV27 and TRBJ2-1, with D possibly matching TRBD2 (7 bases). There are 15 residues in the CDR3. Germline CDR1 and CDR2: MNHEY and SMNVEV (reference sequence). Trimming removed 3 bases from V and 15 bases from J, with 24 bases in between. The CDR3 here is CASSFLAGAASYPFF. The CDR3 bases are TGTGCCAGCAGTTTTCTTGCGGGGGCAGCCTCGTACCCGTTCTTC.

The rearrangement uses TRBV5-1 and TRBJ2-1; TRBD2 matches at 13 bases. The CDR3 sequence is 15 residues long. Per germline, CDR1 SGHRS and CDR2 YFSETQ. V dropped 4 bases and J dropped 8; count of bases not matched to a gene: 6. The DNA for the CDR3 is TGCGCCAGCAGCCTACGGACTAGCGGGAGCGATGAGCAGTTCTTC. Its protein is CASSLRTSGSDEQFF. The full variable domain, completed using reference TRBV5-1 and TRBJ2-1, is KAGVTQTPRYLIKTRGQQVTLSCSPISGHRSVSWYQQTPGQGLQFLFEYFSETQRNKGNFPGRFSGRQFSNSRSEMNVSTLELGDSALYLCASSLRTSGSDEQFFGPGTRLTVL.

The rearrangement joins TRBV30 to TRBJ2-7; TRBD1 or TRBD2 may be the D gene (5 bases each). Per the germline V gene, CDR1 is GTSNPN and CDR2 is SVGIG (reference sequence). This CDR3 is 11 amino acids long. The V and J ends lost 7 bases and 4 bases respectively, with 11 bases between them. The CDR3 DNA reads as TGTGCCTCCCAGAGGGGTTACGAGCAGTACTTC. As protein: CASQRGYEQYF.

The chain couples TRBV5-1 to TRBJ2-5; D uncertain. The CDR3 has 14 residues. CDR1 is SGHRS, CDR2 YFSETQ, per germline. Trimming removed 3 bases from V and 1 base from J, with 10 bases in between. The CDR3 protein is CASSYGSPQETQYF. CDR3 sequence (DNA): TGCGCCAGCAGCTATGGCAGCCCCCAAGAGACCCAGTACTTC.

V usage is TRBV4-2 and J usage is TRBJ2-5; D tentatively reads TRBD1 or TRBD2 (5 bases each). V gave up 3 bases and J gave up 2 bases, with 37 bases separating them. CDR3 length: 23 residues. Germline V gene data show CDR1 as LGHNA and CDR2 as YNFKEQ. CDR3 in amino acids: CASSQIPGRSGIVMSGHQETQYF. Written as DNA, the CDR3 is TGTGCCAGCAGCCAGATACCGGGGCGAAGCGGTATTGTCATGAGTGGGCATCAAGAGACCCAGTACTTC.

The chain recombines TRBV7-9 with TRBJ1-2, with D possibly being TRBD1 (6 bases). V lost 5 bases and J 7 bases, leaving 29 bases between the germline ends. CDR1 and CDR2 from the germline V gene are SEHNR and FQNEAQ (reference sequence). The CDR3 has 18 residues. The CDR3 nucleotides read TGTGCCAGCAGCAGAGGGGGGCAGGTCGGTCCCTTGTTGGGTGGCTACACCTTC. This codes for CASSRGGQVGPLLGGYTF.